These 26 T cell receptor beta chains were all obtained from the same sample, sequenced in a study of cytomegalovirus exposure and HLA in healthy donors. The study ran its PCR with 60 Vbeta and 13 Jbeta primers. The assay was immunoSEQ multiplex PCR, and TCRdb's table has in-frame clones only and misses some. This sample yields fewer than 200,000 clones, of which roughly 87% are seen a single time; around 0.21% belongs to the top ten. The sequenced sample was PBMCs. The receptors stem from a girl under two years old in good health and CMV-seronegative.

The V gene is TRBV30, the J gene TRBJ1-2; D call uncertain. In germline, CDR1 is GTSNPN, CDR2 SVGIG (reference sequence). The CDR3 has 13 residues. Trimming stripped 0 bases from V and 7 bases from J, with 12 bases between. The CDR3 spells CAWSVRMRSGYTF. As DNA, the CDR3 is TGTGCCTGGAGTGTACGTATGAGGTCTGGCTACACCTTC.

The chain links TRBV19 to TRBJ2-7, with TRBD2 identical over 7 bases. Looked up from germline, CDR1 is LNHDA and CDR2 is SQIVND (reference sequence). This CDR3 has 15 amino acids. Trimming at V came to 5 bases and at J to 0 bases, leaving 7 bases not matched to a gene. CDR3 coding DNA: TGTGCCAGTAGTGGGGGGGGTGCCGGCTCCTACGAGCAGTACTTC. Amino acids: CASSGGGAGSYEQYF. The whole variable domain, remainder taken from reference TRBV19 and TRBJ2-7, is DGGITQSPKYLFRKEGQNVTLSCEQNLNHDAMYWYRQDPGQGLRLIYYSQIVNDFQKGDIAEGYSVSREKKESFPLTVTSAQKNPTAFYLCASSGGGAGSYEQYFGPGTRLTVT.

The genes are TRBV5-1 and TRBJ2-1; 11 bases match TRBD2. Per germline, CDR1 SGHRS and CDR2 YFSETQ. This CDR3 is 15 amino acids long. V lost 7 bases to trimming and J lost 8 bases; unmatched junction nucleotides: 11. For the CDR3, the DNA is TGCGCCAGCTATAGCGGGGGGGCCGTCTGGGATGAGCAGTTCTTC. Residues: CASYSGGAVWDEQFF.

The chain carries TRBV5-6 and TRBJ1-2; D call uncertain. CDR1 SGHDT and CDR2 YYEEEE come from the germline V gene. The ends were cut back, 1 base at V and 8 bases at J, with 9 bases in the middle. The CDR3 length is 12 residues. CDR3 amino acids: CASSLSYRGYTF. The CDR3 DNA is TGTGCCAGCAGCTTGTCTTATCGGGGCTACACCTTC.

The chain uses TRBV7-8 and TRBJ2-7, with D unresolved. The CDR3 covers 13 residues. Germline lookup yields CDR1 SGHVS and CDR2 FQNEAQ. Trimming removed 0 bases at V and 3 bases at J, with 6 bases between. The CDR3 region has the DNA TGTGCCAGCAGCTTAGCGATCAGCTACGAGCAGTACTTC. Its protein product is CASSLAISYEQYF. Variable domain in full (rest from reference TRBV7-8 and TRBJ2-7): GAGVSQSPRYKVAKRGQDVALRCDPISGHVSLFWYQQALGQGPEFLTYFQNEAQLDKSGLPSDRFFAERPEGSVSTLKIQRTQQEDSAVYLCASSLAISYEQYFGPGTRLTVT.

The rearrangement joins TRBV5-1 to TRBJ2-1; 9 nucleotides match TRBD2. The CDR3 extends over 16 amino acids. The germline V gene has CDR1 SGHRS and CDR2 YFSETQ. V gave up 0 bases and J gave up 6 bases; unmatched junction bases: 7. As DNA, the CDR3 is TGCGCCAGCAGCTTGGCTCGGCGGGGGGGCTTCAATGAGCAGTTCTTC. Protein product: CASSLARRGGFNEQFF.

As for this clone: The sample holds other DNA sequences that translate to the same CDR3. This chain joins TRBV15 and TRBJ2-5; D is perhaps TRBD2 (6 bases). The CDR3 has 14 amino acids. Germline loops: CDR1 LNHNV, CDR2 YYDKDF (reference sequence). Trimming removed 0 bases from V and 2 bases from J, with 7 bases in between. Here the CDR3 reads CATSRDRGQETQYF. As DNA, the CDR3 is TGTGCCACCAGCAGAGATCGGGGGCAAGAGACCCAGTACTTC. The variable domain in full, with the rest retrieved from reference TRBV15 and TRBJ2-5, is DAMVIQNPRYQVTQFGKPVTLSCSQTLNHNVMYWYQQKSSQAPKLLFHYYDKDFNNEADTPDNFQSRRPNTSFCFLDIRSPGLGDTAMYLCATSRDRGQETQYFGPGTRLLVL.

This clone was seen only once. This same CDR3 is encoded by further DNA sequences in the sample. The chain is built from TRBV9 and TRBJ1-1; TRBD1 matches 8 bases. CDR1 SGDLS and CDR2 YYNGEE come from the germline V gene. Trimming cost V 4 bases and J 8 bases; bases outside gene matches: 10. The CDR3 extends over 14 amino acids. CDR3 DNA sequence: TGTGCCAGCAGCCCTCCGGTGGGGACAGGAGAAGCTTTCTTT. It yields the protein CASSPPVGTGEAFF.

The gene calls are TRBV15 and TRBJ2-1; D remains ambiguous. The CDR3 is 15 amino acids. Germline V gene sequence: CDR1 LNHNV, CDR2 YYDKDF (reference sequence). V gave up 0 bases and J gave up 0 bases, with 6 bases separating them. CDR3 amino acids: CATSRDGASYNEQFF. For the CDR3, the DNA is TGTGCCACCAGCAGAGATGGAGCCTCCTACAATGAGCAGTTCTTC.

The rearrangement links TRBV11-2 to TRBJ2-3; TRBD2 aligns across 8 bases. CDR3 length equals 17 residues. V was clipped by 3 bases and J by 2 bases; unmatched bases: 10. CDR1 SGHAT and CDR2 FQNNGV come from the germline V gene. CDR3 in amino acids: CASSFRSSGGPTDTQYF. In nucleotides, the CDR3 is TGTGCCAGCAGCTTCCGCTCAAGCGGGGGTCCCACAGATACGCAGTATTTT.

The J gene is TRBJ2-1, the V gene TRBV5-1; D is perhaps TRBD1 (6 bases). The CDR3 is 14 amino acids. Germline assignment: CDR1 SGHRS and CDR2 YFSETQ. V lost 4 bases and J 8 bases, leaving 16 bases between the germline ends. The CDR3 sequence is CASSPSGETHEQFF. DNA for the CDR3: TGCGCCAGCAGCCCGTCAGGGGAGACGCATGAGCAGTTCTTC.

This chain joins TRBV2 and TRBJ2-3, with D unclear. CDR3 length: 15 residues. The V and J ends lost 2 bases and 2 bases respectively, with 11 bases between them. CDR1 is SNHLY, CDR2 FYNNEI, per germline. CDR3 nucleotides: TGTGCCAGCAGTGAACGGTCTTCCTCCACAGATACGCAGTATTTT. As protein: CASSERSSSTDTQYF.

The chain employs TRBV30 and TRBJ1-3; D not resolved. There are 13 residues in the CDR3. Germline V CDR1 and CDR2: GTSNPN, SVGIG (reference sequence). Trimming pared 2 bases from V and 4 bases from J, leaving 9 bases between. The CDR3 DNA sequence: TGTGCCTGGAGTCCCGGAGCGGGAAACACCATATATTTT. Encoded protein: CAWSPGAGNTIYF.

This chain connects TRBV15 to TRBJ2-7; TRBD2 aligns across 11 bases. Trimming cost V 0 bases and J 4 bases; bases outside gene matches: 14. CDR3 size: 19 residues. Germline-derived CDR1 and CDR2 are LNHNV and YYDKDF (reference sequence). The CDR3 reads CATSRDPPWRLAGIYEQYF. CDR3 coding DNA: TGTGCCACCAGCAGAGACCCCCCATGGCGACTAGCGGGGATATACGAGCAGTACTTC.

The genes are TRBV7-3 and TRBJ1-1; D is undetermined. V gave up 1 base and J gave up 0 bases, with 9 bases separating them. This CDR3 comprises 15 residues. Germline loops: CDR1 SGHTA, CDR2 FQGTGA. The CDR3 region is CASSLKQLMNTEAFF. The DNA for the CDR3 is TGTGCCAGCAGCTTAAAACAGTTAATGAACACTGAAGCTTTCTTT.

The chain joins TRBV11-2 to TRBJ2-1; 7 bases agree with TRBD2. The CDR3 has 18 residues. The V gene end was trimmed by 5 bases and the J gene end by 4 bases; junction bases not matched to a gene: 17. Germline CDR1 is SGHAT and CDR2 is FQNNGV. The CDR3 sequence: CASSPRQFETSRYNEQFF. CDR3 DNA: TGTGCCAGCAGCCCGCGACAGTTTGAGACTAGCCGATACAATGAGCAGTTCTTC.

The gene calls are TRBV25-1 and TRBJ2-1; 7 nucleotides agree with TRBD2. The CDR3 runs to 12 residues. Germline V gene sequence: CDR1 MGHDK, CDR2 SYGVNS. V dropped 1 base and J dropped 12; count of bases not matched to a gene: 3. The CDR3 sequence is CASSEWEGPQFF. The CDR3 coding sequence is TGTGCCAGCAGTGAATGGGAGGGACCGCAGTTCTTC.

The rearrangement joins TRBV6-5 to TRBJ2-5; the match to TRBD2 covers 7 bases. This CDR3 contains 14 residues. Unmatched junction bases numbered 6, after V lost 5 bases and J lost 3 bases. Germline values: CDR1 MNHEY, CDR2 SVGAGI. CDR3 loop: CASSTPGLKETQYF. The CDR3 DNA follows: TGTGCCAGCAGTACTCCGGGACTAAAAGAGACCCAGTACTTC.

The CDR3 region is CAITQGLNYGYTF. The CDR3 coding sequence is TGTGCCATCACCCAGGGCCTAAACTATGGCTACACCTTC. J is TRBJ1-2 and V is TRBV10-3; D is possibly TRBD1 (5 bases). The germline CDR1 and CDR2 sequences are ENHRY and SYGVKD. The germline V and J ends were trimmed by 7 bases and 2 bases, with 11 bases remaining between them. The CDR3 consists of 13 residues.

V gene TRBV4-2 combines with J gene TRBJ1-4; D not certain. The CDR3 is 16 residues long. Per the germline V gene, CDR1 is LGHNA and CDR2 is YNFKEQ. The V and J ends lost 4 bases and 4 bases respectively, with 16 bases between them. The CDR3 nucleotides read TGTGCCAGCAGCCCTTTAGAGATGACTGATAATGAAAAACTGTTTTTT. Translated, it gives CASSPLEMTDNEKLFF.

The genes are TRBV5-4 and TRBJ2-5; D is unclear. V lost 2 bases and J 4 bases, leaving 12 bases between the germline ends. This CDR3 spans 14 amino acids. Germline V lookup: CDR1 SGHNT, CDR2 YYREEE (reference sequence). The CDR3 sequence: CASSFTGYRETQYF. The CDR3 DNA reads as TGTGCCAGCAGCTTTACCGGGTACCGAGAGACCCAGTACTTC.

V and J are TRBV18 and TRBJ2-7, with D maybe TRBD2 (5 bases). This CDR3 comprises 17 residues. The V gene's germline CDR1 is KGHSH and CDR2 LQKENI. Trimming removed 3 bases at V and 0 bases at J, with 18 bases between. CDR3 nucleotides: TGTGCCAGCTCACCCGAACGAGGGATCCCTCTCTCCTACGAGCAGTACTTC. It codes for CASSPERGIPLSYEQYF.

V is TRBV14 and J is TRBJ2-1; TRBD2 aligns across 7 bases. The CDR3 sequence is 16 residues long. Germline lookup yields CDR1 SGHDN and CDR2 FVKESK. V lost 4 bases to trimming and J lost 0 bases; unmatched junction nucleotides: 6. The CDR3 DNA sequence: TGTGCCAGCAGCCGCCTAGGCGGGAGCTCCTACAATGAGCAGTTCTTC. The encoded protein is CASSRLGGSSYNEQFF.

This chain connects TRBV9 to TRBJ2-3, with D unclear. The V end was cut by 4 bases, the J end by 0 bases, with 9 bases between. Germline V gene sequence: CDR1 SGDLS, CDR2 YYNGEE. CDR3 length: 14 residues. The CDR3, as DNA: TGTGCCAGCAGCTCCCGCCAGAGCACAGATACGCAGTATTTT. It specifies CASSSRQSTDTQYF.

This chain joins TRBV18 and TRBJ2-1; 7 nucleotides line up with TRBD2. Trimming at V came to 3 bases and at J to 9 bases, leaving 11 bases not matched to a gene. The germline V gene has CDR1 KGHSH and CDR2 LQKENI. CDR3 length: 15 residues. CDR3 sequence reads: CASSPGTTSGGEQFF. The DNA of the CDR3 is TGTGCCAGCTCACCGGGGACTACCTCCGGAGGTGAGCAGTTCTTC.

The gene calls are TRBV6-5 and TRBJ2-7; no clear D. V was trimmed by 2 bases and J by 5 bases, leaving 10 bases between them. CDR1 MNHEY and CDR2 SVGAGI come from the germline V gene. CDR3 length: 13 amino acids. CDR3 loop: CASSYGHWNEQYF. CDR3 bases: TGTGCCAGCAGTTACGGGCACTGGAACGAGCAGTACTTC.